What follows describes a single T cell receptor (beta chain). No antigen is known for it. One base away there is no much larger clone; base qualities are not given. The sample is drawn from a study of circulating CD8 cells and anti-PD-1 response in melanoma (dated by TCRdb to 2020 to 2021). The study in broad terms: Nivolumab was given to patients intravenously at 3 mg/kg every 2 weeks. On on-treatment samples, PD-1 was detected using a biotinylated anti-human IgG4 antibody. The melanoma cohort had some 13 patients, seven of whom got anti-PD-1 as first-line therapy, while the other six had previously had targeted therapy or immunotherapy. Patients with complete or partial responses were counted as responders, while patients with stable or progressive disease (RECIST v1.1) were counted as non-responders. The TCR repertoire analysis included about 11 melanoma patients, of whom 7 were non-responders and 4 were responders. General findings and caveats noted by the study authors: Tumor material was not accessible, so tumor reactivity was assessed by peptide assays on expanded sorted subsets instead. Experiments were generally performed without replicates because of limited material. The cohort included both treatment-naive and previously treated patients, and the authors noted that this mix could influence results. The DNEG repertoire was the most diverse; PD-1 and DPOS showed similar, higher clonality, and TIGIT repertoires were the least diverse. The published TCR repertoire comparisons relied only on baseline and M1 samples from a small cohort that had few responders. Repertoires were found to be largely private between subsets, with under 7.5% of TRB clonotypes shared at M1, and the highest sharing was observed between DPOS and TIGIT.

The instrument was a NextSeq 500. Starting from around 15 ng of total RNA, TCR libraries were made with the QIAseq Immune Repertoire RNA Library Kit, Human TCR Panel. TCR libraries were sequenced on an Illumina NextSeq with a Mid Output V2 kit, and asymmetric 261x41 paired-end reads were used. Every TCR library was diluted to around 4.4 nM, then pooled, denatured and loaded at 0.9 to 1 pM. Per the source publication's procedure: TCR FASTQ files were processed in the QIAGEN GeneGlobe Data Analysis Center, and downstream analysis was performed in R 3.5.2. Clonality was calculated as one minus the Shannon entropy normalized by the log of the number of unique productive sequences. TRA or TRB clonotypes differing in abundance between baseline and M1 were identified within each subset by Fisher exact tests at 5% FDR. Clonotypes with differential abundance were put into four groups: emerging, expanding, contracting or non-expanding/contracting. Morisita's overlap index was used to measure how much repertoires overlapped between patients. Starting from the raw public reads, TCRdb applied fastp trimming at Q25, assembled clones with MiXCR and retained in-frame beta chains. Rows are combined by CDR3 protein, so each entry shows the most common genes and DNA. TCRdb, rather than the study authors, made the V and J calls. In all, the sample holds around 400 distinct CDR3 sequences, and about 7.3% of those were seen once. Around 10% of the sample goes to the ten largest clones.

The cysteine opens and the phenylalanine closes a CDR3 of 16 amino acids. Of the read, only the CDR3 DNA is kept; its 48 bases are in frame from base 1. For CDR1 and CDR2, the germline V gene (reference sequence) lists DFQATT and SNEGSKA. At the junction V is shortened by 6 bases and J by 3 bases; bases outside the gene matches: 15. Using a BD FACSAria II cell sorter, four subsets defined by PD-1 and/or TIGIT were sorted out of live CD3+CD8+TCRalphabeta+ cells. To characterize relevance to anti-PD-1 therapy response, circulating CD8 T cells were sorted into four subsets based on PD-1 and TIGIT expression. From each sorted CD8 T-cell subset, both TCR alpha and TCR beta chains were sequenced. Peripheral blood was collected before the first anti-PD-1 injection, after two injections and after four injections. PBMCs were immediately isolated by Ficoll gradient centrifugation. Until use, PBMCs were stored frozen in liquid nitrogen in RPMI containing roughly 20% FCS and approximately 10% DMSO. Thawed PBMCs were stained with a viability dye and antibodies against CD3, CD8alpha, TCRalphabeta, PD-1 and TIGIT. Total RNA was extracted with the RNeasy Kit, and every sample reached a RIN above 7.

The clonotype originates from a human donor with melanoma. Sample: CD8+ T cells from PBMCs, taken at baseline or after one month of anti-PD-1 therapy (not recorded which). The chain links TRBV20-1 with TRBJ2-7, with 9 bases in between that match TRBD2. CDR3 protein: CSAAGFLAGDNYEQYF. The DNA is TGCAGTGCGGCAGGGTTTTTAGCGGGGGATAACTACGAGCAGTACTTC.